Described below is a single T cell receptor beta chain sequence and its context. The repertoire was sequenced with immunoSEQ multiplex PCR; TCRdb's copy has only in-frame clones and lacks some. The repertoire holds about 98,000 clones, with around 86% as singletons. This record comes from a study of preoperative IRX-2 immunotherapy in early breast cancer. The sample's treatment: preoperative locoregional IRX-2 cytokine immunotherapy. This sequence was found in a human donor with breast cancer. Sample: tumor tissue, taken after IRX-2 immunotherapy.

The CDR3 sequence is CASSAWTPPIRSSYNEQFF. In DNA, the CDR3 is TGTGCCAGCAGCGCGTGGACGCCCCCGATTAGGAGCTCCTACAATGAGCAGTTCTTC. The J gene is TRBJ2-1, the V gene TRBV7-4; the D is unclear. The V gene's germline CDR1 is SGHVT and CDR2 SQSDAQ. Trimming left V 5 bases short and J 0 bases short, with 23 bases between. CDR3 length: 19 residues.